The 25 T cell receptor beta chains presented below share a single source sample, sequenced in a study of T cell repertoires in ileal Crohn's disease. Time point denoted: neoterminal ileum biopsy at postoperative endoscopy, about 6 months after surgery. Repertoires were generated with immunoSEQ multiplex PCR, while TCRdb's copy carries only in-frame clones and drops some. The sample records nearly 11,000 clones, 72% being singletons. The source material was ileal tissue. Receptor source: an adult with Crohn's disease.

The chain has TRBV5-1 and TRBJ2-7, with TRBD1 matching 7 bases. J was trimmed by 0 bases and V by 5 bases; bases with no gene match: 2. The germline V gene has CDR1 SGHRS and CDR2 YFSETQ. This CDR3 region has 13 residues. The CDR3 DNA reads TGCGCCAGCAGGTCAGGGGGCTCCTACGAGCAGTACTTC. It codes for CASRSGGSYEQYF.

CDR3 sequence: CASSLDSSTGAFF. The CDR3 DNA reads TGTGCCAGCAGCTTGGACAGTTCCACAGGGGCTTTCTTT. The chain joins TRBV5-4 to TRBJ1-1, with D perhaps TRBD1 (6 bases). The V end lost 0 bases, the J end lost 11 bases, and 14 bases lay between the germline ends. Germline V gene data show CDR1 as SGHNT and CDR2 as YYREEE (reference sequence). The CDR3 covers 13 residues.

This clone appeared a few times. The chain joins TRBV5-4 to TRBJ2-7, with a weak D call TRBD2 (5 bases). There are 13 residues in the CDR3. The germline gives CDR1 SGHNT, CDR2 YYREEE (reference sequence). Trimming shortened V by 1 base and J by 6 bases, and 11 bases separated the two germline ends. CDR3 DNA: TGTGCCAGCAGCTTGCCGGGATCGCCCGAGCAGTACTTC. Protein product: CASSLPGSPEQYF.

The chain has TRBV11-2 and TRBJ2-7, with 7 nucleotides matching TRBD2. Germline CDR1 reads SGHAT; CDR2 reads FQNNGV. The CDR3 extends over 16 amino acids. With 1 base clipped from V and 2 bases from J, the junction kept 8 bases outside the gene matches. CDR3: CASSLVSTSDAYEQYF. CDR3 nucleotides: TGTGCCAGCAGCTTAGTAAGCACTAGCGACGCCTACGAGCAGTACTTC.

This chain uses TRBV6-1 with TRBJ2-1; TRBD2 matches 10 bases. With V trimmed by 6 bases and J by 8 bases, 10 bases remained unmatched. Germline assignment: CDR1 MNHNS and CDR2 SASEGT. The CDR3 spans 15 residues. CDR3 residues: CASSSGLAGGYEQFF. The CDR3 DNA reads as TGTGCCAGCAGCTCGGGGTTAGCGGGAGGTTATGAGCAGTTCTTC.

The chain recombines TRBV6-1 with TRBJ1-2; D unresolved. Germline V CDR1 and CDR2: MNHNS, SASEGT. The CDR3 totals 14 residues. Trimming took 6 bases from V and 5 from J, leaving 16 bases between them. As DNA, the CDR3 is TGTGCCAGCAGGCGGGAGACTAGCCGGTATGGCTACACCTTC. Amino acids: CASRRETSRYGYTF.

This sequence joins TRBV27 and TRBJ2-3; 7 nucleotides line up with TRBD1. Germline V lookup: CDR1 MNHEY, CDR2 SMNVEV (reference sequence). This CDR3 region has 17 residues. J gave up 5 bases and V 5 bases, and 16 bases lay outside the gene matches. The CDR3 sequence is CASSPQARPAGGDTQYF. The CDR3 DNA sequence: TGTGCCAGCAGTCCCCAAGCTAGGCCGGCAGGGGGAGATACGCAGTATTTT.

The CDR3 region has the DNA TGTGCCAGCAGGGGGACTAGCGGGAGCTATGAGCAGTTCTTC. The encoded protein is CASRGTSGSYEQFF. The rearrangement uses TRBV25-1 and TRBJ2-1; 14 positions agree with TRBD2. Germline loops: CDR1 MGHDK, CDR2 SYGVNS. V dropped 6 bases and J dropped 8; count of bases not matched to a gene: 3. The CDR3 consists of 14 residues.

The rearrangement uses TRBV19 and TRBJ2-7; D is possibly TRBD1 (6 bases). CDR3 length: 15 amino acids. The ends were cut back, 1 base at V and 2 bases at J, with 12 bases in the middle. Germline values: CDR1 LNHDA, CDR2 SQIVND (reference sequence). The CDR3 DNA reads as TGTGCCAGTAGTATAGCTGCAGGGGCGCCCTACGAGCAGTACTTC. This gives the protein CASSIAAGAPYEQYF.

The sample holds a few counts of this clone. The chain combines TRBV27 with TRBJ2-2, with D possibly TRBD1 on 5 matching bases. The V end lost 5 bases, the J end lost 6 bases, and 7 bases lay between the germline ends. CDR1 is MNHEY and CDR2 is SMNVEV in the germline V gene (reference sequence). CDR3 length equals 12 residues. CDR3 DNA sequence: TGTGCCAGCAGTAAGGGGCCCGGGGAGCTGTTTTTT. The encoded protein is CASSKGPGELFF.

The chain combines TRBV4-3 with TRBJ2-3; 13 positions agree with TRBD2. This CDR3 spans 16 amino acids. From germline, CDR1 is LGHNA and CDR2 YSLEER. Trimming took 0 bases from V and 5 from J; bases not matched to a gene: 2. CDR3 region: CASSQDWTSGRDTQYF. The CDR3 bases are TGCGCCAGCAGCCAAGATTGGACTAGCGGGAGAGATACGCAGTATTTT.

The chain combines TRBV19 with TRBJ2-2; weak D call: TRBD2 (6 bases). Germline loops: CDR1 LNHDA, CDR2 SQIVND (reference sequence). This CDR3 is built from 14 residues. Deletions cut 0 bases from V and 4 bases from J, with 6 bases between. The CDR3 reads CASSIDGGTGELFF. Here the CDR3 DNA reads TGTGCCAGTAGTATAGACGGGGGCACCGGGGAGCTGTTTTTT.

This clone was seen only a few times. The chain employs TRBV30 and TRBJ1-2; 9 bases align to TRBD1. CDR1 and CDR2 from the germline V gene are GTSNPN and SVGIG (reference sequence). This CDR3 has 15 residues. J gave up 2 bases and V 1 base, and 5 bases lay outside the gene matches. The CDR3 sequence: CAWSDRGRANYGYTF. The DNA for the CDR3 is TGTGCCTGGAGTGACAGGGGGCGAGCGAACTATGGCTACACCTTC.

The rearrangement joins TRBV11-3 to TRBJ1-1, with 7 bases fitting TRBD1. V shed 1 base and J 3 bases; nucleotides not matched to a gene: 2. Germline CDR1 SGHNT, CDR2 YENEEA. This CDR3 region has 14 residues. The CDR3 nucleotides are TGTGCCAGCAGCTTAGGACAGGGCCACACTGAAGCTTTCTTT. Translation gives CASSLGQGHTEAFF.

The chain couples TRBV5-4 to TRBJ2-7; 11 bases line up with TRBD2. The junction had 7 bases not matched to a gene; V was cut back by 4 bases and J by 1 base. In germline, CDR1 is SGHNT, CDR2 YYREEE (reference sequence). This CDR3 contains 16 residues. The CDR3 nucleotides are TGTGCCAGCAGCCGGAAGCTAGCGGGAGGATCCTACGAGCAGTACTTC. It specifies CASSRKLAGGSYEQYF.

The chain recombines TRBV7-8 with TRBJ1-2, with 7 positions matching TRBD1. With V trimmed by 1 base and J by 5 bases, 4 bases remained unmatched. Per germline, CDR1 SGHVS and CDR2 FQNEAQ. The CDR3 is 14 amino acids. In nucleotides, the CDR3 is TGTGCCAGCAGCTTAGAGGGACAGCCTTATGGCTACACCTTC. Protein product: CASSLEGQPYGYTF.

CDR3 bases: TGTGCCAGCAGTGACAGAAATGAAAAACTGTTTTTT. The encoded protein is CASSDRNEKLFF. The V call is TRBV6-5, the J call TRBJ1-4; possibly TRBD1 for D (5 bases). The CDR3 sequence is 12 residues long. V was trimmed by 5 bases and J by 5 bases, leaving 6 bases between them. Germline-derived CDR1 and CDR2 are MNHEY and SVGAGI.

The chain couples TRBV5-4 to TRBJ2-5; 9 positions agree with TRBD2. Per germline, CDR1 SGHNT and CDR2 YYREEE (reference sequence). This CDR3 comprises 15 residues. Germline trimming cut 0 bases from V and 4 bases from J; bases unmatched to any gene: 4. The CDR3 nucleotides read TGTGCCAGCAGCTTGGCTAGCGGGATGGGAGAGACCCAGTACTTC. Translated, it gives CASSLASGMGETQYF.

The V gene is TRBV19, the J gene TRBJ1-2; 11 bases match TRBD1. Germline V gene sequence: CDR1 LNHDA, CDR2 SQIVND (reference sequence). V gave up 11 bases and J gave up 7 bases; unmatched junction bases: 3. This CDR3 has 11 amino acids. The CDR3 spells CASGQGGGYTF. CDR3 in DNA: TGTGCCTCGGGACAGGGGGGTGGCTACACCTTC.

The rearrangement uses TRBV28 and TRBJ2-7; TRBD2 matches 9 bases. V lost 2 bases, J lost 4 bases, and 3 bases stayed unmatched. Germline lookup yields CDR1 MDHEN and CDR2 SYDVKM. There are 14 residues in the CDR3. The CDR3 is CASSLAGGVYEQYF. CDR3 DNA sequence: TGTGCCAGCAGTTTAGCGGGAGGGGTTTACGAGCAGTACTTC.

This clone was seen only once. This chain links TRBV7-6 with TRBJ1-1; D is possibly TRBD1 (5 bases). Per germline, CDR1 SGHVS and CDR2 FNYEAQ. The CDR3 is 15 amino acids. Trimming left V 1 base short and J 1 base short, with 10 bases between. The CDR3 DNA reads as TGTGCCAGCAGCTTAGTGTCCCAGGGGAACACTGAAGCTTTCTTT. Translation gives CASSLVSQGNTEAFF.

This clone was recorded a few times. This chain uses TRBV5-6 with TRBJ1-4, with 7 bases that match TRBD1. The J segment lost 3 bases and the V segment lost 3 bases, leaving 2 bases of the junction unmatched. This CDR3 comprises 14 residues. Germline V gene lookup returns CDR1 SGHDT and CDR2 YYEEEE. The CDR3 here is CASSYRGANEKLFF. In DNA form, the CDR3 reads TGTGCCAGCAGCTACAGGGGTGCTAATGAAAAACTGTTTTTT. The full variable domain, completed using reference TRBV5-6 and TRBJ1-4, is DAGVTQSPTHLIKTRGQQVTLRCSPKSGHDTVSWYQQALGQGPQFIFQYYEEEERQRGNFPDRFSGHQFPNYSSELNVNALLLGDSALYLCASSYRGANEKLFFGSGTQLSVL.

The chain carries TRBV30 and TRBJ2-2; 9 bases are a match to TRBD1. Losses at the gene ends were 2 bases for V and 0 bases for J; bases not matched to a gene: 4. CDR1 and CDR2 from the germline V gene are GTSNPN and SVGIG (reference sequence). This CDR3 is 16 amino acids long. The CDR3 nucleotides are TGTGCCTGGAGTATGGGACAGGGTCCGAACACCGGGGAGCTGTTTTTT. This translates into CAWSMGQGPNTGELFF.

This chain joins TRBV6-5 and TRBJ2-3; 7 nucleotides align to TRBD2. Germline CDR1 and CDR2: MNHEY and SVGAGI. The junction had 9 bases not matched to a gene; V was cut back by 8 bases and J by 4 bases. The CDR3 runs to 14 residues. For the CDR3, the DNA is TGTGCCAGCTATGGGGAGGGGAACCCAGATACGCAGTATTTT. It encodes CASYGEGNPDTQYF.

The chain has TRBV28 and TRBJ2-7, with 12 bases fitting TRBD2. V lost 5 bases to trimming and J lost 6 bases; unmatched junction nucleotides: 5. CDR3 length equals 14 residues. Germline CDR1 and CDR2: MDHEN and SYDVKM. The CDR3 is CASSPGTSGLEQYF. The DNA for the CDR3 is TGTGCCAGCAGTCCAGGGACTAGCGGGCTCGAGCAGTACTTC.